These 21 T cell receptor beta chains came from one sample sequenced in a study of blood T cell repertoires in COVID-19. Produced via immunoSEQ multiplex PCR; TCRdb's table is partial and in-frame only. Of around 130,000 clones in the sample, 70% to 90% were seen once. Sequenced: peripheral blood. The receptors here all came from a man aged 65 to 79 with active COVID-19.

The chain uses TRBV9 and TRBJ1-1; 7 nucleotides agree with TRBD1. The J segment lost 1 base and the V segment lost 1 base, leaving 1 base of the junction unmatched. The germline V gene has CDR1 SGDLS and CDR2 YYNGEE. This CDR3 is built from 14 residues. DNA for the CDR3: TGTGCCAGCAGCGTACGGACAGGGAACACTGAAGCTTTCTTT. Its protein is CASSVRTGNTEAFF.

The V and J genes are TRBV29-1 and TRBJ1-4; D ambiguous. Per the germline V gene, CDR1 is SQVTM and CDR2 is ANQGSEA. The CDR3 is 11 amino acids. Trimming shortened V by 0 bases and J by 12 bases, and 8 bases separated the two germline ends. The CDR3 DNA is TGCAGCGTTGAAGAGCGGGGAGAACTGTTTTTT. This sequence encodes CSVEERGELFF.

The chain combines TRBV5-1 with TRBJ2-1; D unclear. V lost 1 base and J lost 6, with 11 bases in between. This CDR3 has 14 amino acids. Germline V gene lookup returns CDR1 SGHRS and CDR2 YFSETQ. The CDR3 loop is CASSLWATPNEQFF. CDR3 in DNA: TGCGCCAGCAGCTTGTGGGCGACACCCAATGAGCAGTTCTTC.

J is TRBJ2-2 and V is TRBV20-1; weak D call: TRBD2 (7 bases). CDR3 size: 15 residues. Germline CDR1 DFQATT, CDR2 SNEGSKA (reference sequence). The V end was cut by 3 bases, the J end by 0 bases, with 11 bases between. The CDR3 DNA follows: TGCAGTGCTAGTCGGGGGGCTACGAACACCGGGGAGCTGTTTTTT. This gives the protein CSASRGATNTGELFF.

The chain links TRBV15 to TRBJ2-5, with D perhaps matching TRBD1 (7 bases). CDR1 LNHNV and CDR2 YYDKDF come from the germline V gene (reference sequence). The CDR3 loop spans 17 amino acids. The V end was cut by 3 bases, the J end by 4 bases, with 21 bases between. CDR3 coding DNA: TGTGCCACCAGCAGTGTTACCGGGACAGTGGGGGGAGAGACCCAGTACTTC. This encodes CATSSVTGTVGGETQYF.

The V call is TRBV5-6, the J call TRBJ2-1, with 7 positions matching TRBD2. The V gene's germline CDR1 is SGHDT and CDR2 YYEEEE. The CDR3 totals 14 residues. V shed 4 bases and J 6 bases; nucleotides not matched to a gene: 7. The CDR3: CASSQLGGVNEQFF. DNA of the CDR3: TGTGCCAGCAGCCAATTGGGGGGGGTCAATGAGCAGTTCTTC.

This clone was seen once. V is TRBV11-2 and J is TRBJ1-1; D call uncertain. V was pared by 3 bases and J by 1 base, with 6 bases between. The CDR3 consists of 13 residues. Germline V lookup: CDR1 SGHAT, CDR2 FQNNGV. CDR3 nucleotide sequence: TGTGCCAGCAGCTTTTCAGGGAACACTGAAGCTTTCTTT. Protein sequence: CASSFSGNTEAFF.

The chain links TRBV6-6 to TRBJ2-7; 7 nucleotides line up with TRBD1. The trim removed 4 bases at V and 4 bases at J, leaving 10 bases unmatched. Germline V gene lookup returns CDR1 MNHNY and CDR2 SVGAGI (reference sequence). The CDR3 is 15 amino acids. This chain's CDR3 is CASSLAQGTPYEQYF. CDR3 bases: TGTGCCAGCAGTTTAGCACAGGGGACACCTTACGAGCAGTACTTC.

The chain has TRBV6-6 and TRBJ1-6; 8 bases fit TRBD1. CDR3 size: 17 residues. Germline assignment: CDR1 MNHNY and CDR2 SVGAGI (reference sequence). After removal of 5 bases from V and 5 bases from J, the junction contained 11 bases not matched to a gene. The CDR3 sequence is CASSLFADRDNNSPLHF. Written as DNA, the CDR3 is TGTGCCAGCAGTCTTTTTGCGGACAGGGATAATAATTCACCCCTCCACTTT.

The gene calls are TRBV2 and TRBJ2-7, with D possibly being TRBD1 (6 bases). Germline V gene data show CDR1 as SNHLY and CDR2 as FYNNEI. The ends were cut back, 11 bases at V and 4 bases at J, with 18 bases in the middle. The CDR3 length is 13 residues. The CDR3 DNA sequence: TGTGCCGGAGGACAGCCGCTAACATACGAGCAGTACTTC. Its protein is CAGGQPLTYEQYF.

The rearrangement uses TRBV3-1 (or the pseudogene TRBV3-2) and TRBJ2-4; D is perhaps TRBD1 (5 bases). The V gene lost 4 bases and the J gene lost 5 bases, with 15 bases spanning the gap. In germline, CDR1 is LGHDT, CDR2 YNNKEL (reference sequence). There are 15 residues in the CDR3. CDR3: CASSLREGRENIQYF. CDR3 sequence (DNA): TGTGCCAGCAGCCTCAGGGAAGGTCGGGAAAACATTCAGTACTTC.

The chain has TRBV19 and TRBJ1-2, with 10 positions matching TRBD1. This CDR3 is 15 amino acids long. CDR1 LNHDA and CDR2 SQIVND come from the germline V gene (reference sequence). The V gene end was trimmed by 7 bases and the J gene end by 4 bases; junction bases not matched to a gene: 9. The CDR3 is CASTHRDRGTYGYTF. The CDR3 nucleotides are TGTGCCAGTACCCACCGGGACAGGGGAACCTATGGCTACACCTTC.

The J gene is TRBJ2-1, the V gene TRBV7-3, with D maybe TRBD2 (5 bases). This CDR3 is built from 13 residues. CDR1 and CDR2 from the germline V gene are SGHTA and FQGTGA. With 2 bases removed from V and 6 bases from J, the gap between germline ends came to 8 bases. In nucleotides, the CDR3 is TGTGCCAGCAGCTTACTAGCCCCCAATGAGCAGTTCTTC. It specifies CASSLLAPNEQFF. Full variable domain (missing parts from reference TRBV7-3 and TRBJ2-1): GAGVSQTPSNKVTEKGKYVELRCDPISGHTALYWYRQSLGQGPEFLIYFQGTGAADDSGLPNDRFFAVRPEGSVSTLKIQRTERGDSAVYLCASSLLAPNEQFFGPGTRLTVL.

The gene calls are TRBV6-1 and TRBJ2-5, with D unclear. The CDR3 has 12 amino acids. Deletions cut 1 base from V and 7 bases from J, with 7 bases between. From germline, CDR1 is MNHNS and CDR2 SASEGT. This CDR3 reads CASSEVAWTQYF. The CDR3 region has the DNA TGTGCCAGCAGTGAAGTAGCCTGGACCCAGTACTTC.

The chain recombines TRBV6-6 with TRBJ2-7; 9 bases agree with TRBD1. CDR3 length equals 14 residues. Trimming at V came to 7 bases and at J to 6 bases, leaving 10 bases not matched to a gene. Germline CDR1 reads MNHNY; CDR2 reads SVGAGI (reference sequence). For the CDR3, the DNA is TGTGCCAGCACCCTGACAGGGGGAGGGGGCGAGCAGTACTTC. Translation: CASTLTGGGGEQYF.

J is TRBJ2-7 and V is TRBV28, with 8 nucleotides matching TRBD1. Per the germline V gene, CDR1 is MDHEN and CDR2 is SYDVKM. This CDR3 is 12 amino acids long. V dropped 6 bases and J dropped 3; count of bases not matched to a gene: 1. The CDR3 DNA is TGTGCCAGCAGGACAGGGGACTACGAGCAGTACTTC. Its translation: CASRTGDYEQYF. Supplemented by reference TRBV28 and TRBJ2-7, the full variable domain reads DVKVTQSSRYLVKRTGEKVFLECVQDMDHENMFWYRQDPGLGLRLIYFSYDVKMKEKGDIPEGYSVSREKKERFSLILESASTNQTSMYLCASRTGDYEQYFGPGTRLTVT.

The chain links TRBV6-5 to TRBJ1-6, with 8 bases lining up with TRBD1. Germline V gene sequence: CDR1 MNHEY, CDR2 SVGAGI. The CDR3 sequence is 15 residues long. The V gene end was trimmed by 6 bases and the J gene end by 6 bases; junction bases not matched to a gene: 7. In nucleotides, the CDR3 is TGTGCCAGCAGCAGCGACAGGGGATTTAATTCACCCCTCCACTTT. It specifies CASSSDRGFNSPLHF.

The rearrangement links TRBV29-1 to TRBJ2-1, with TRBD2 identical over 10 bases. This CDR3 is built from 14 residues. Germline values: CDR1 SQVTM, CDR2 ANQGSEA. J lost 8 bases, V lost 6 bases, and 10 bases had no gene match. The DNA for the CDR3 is TGCAGCGTCCAGGGGCTAGCGGGAGTTTATGAGCAGTTCTTC. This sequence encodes CSVQGLAGVYEQFF.

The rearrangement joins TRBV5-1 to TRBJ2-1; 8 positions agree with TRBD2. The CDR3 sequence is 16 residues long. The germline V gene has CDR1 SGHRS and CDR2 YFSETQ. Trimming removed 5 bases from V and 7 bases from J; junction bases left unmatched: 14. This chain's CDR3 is CASRRDSGNVGNEQFF. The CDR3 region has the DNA TGCGCCAGCAGAAGGGATAGCGGGAACGTGGGGAATGAGCAGTTCTTC. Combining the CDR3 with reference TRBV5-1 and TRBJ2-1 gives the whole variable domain KAGVTQTPRYLIKTRGQQVTLSCSPISGHRSVSWYQQTPGQGLQFLFEYFSETQRNKGNFPGRFSGRQFSNSRSEMNVSTLELGDSALYLCASRRDSGNVGNEQFFGPGTRLTVL.

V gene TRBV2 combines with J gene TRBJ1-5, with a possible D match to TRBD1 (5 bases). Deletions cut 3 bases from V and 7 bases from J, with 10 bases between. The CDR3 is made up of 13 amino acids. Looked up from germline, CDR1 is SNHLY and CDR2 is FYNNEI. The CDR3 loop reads CASSDQGIQPQHF. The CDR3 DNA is TGTGCCAGCAGTGATCAGGGAATCCAGCCCCAGCATTTT.

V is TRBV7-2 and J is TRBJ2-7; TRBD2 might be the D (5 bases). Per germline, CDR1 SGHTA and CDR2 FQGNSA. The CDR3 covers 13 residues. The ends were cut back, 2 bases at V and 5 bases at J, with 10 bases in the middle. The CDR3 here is CASSLTSNDEQYF. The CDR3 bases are TGTGCCAGCAGCTTAACTAGTAATGACGAGCAGTACTTC.